This record looks at one T cell receptor beta chain sequence and its context. In the study's own analysis: Nucleated cell counts were estimated from reference gene primer amplification. Measured with immunoSEQ multiplex PCR; TCRdb has only the in-frame clones, and not every one. For V, J and clone size, that table is used; D and trimming come from the DNA. The sample contains fewer than 250,000 clones, more than 70% of which appear only once. Germline CDR1 and CDR2: SGDLS and YYNGEE. Trimming took off 4 bases at V and 5 bases at J, with 13 bases between the two ends. The CDR3 runs to 13 residues. It was during active infection that Seattle patients were enrolled and then longitudinally followed. The sample belongs to a study of blood T cell repertoires in COVID-19. About the research overall: Donors in the United States, Italy and Spain gave samples during acute or convalescent COVID-19. From T cells, B-cell-depleted T cells, or PBMCs came the material, which was cDNA or gDNA.

This TCR came from a woman of 80 years or more with COVID-19, enrolled during active disease. Specimen: peripheral blood. The chain carries TRBV9 and TRBJ2-7; possibly TRBD1 for D (5 bases). CDR3 sequence: CASSLRAFDEQYF. CDR3 nucleotides: TGTGCCAGCAGCCTCAGGGCTTTCGACGAGCAGTACTTC.